A single sample gave rise to the 5 T cell receptor beta chains below, sequenced in a study of blood T cell repertoires in COVID-19 (dated by TCRdb to 2018 to 2020). The library was made by the immunoSEQ multiplex PCR assay. TCRdb took this table from immuneACCESS and kept in-frame rearrangements with V and J called. Such tables lack part of the clones; where checked against another copy, unresolved V genes explain under half of the gap, and the rest is unexplained. The sample table holds under 300,000 clones, of which around 85% were seen once. Of the sample, 4% to 4.5% falls within the top ten clones. Sequencing used peripheral blood. These receptors originate from a woman aged 40 to 50 with active or convalescent COVID-19.

The CDR3 DNA follows: TGTGCCAGCAGCCAAGATCGGGTCAGCAATGAGCAGTTCTTC. Its protein product is CASSQDRVSNEQFF. The chain is built from TRBV14 and TRBJ2-1; D is unresolved. Germline V gene data show CDR1 as SGHDN and CDR2 as FVKESK. This CDR3 contains 14 residues. V was cut by 0 bases and J by 6 bases, with 9 bases left in between.

This chain links TRBV7-9 with TRBJ1-4; D not resolved. V was pared by 1 base and J by 7 bases, with 10 bases between. The length of the CDR3 is 14 residues. CDR1 and CDR2 from the germline V gene are SEHNR and FQNEAQ (reference sequence). The CDR3 spells CASSLDVVGEKLFF. The CDR3 bases are TGTGCCAGCAGCTTAGATGTCGTCGGTGAAAAACTGTTTTTT. Based on the CDR3 plus reference TRBV7-9 and TRBJ1-4, the full variable domain is DTGVSQNPRHKITKRGQNVTFRCDPISEHNRLYWYRQTLGQGPEFLTYFQNEAQLEKSRLLSDRFSAERPKGSFSTLEIQRTEQGDSAMYLCASSLDVVGEKLFFGSGTQLSVL.

V and J are TRBV11-2 and TRBJ2-1; D may be TRBD1 (6 bases). The V gene lost 4 bases and the J gene lost 0 bases, with 13 bases spanning the gap. The length of the CDR3 is 16 residues. Germline V lookup: CDR1 SGHAT, CDR2 FQNNGV. CDR3 coding DNA: TGTGCCAGCAGCTCAGGGGTACCCAGCTCCTACAATGAGCAGTTCTTC. Residues: CASSSGVPSSYNEQFF.

The V and J genes are TRBV7-3 and TRBJ2-4, with 7 bases matching TRBD1. This CDR3 region has 18 residues. Germline CDR1 is SGHTA and CDR2 is FQGTGA. Losses at the gene ends were 5 bases for V and 7 bases for J; bases not matched to a gene: 20. The CDR3 spells CASSPFGYRGRGRNIQYF. CDR3 coding DNA: TGTGCCAGCAGCCCTTTCGGGTACAGGGGAAGGGGTAGGAACATTCAGTACTTC.

This chain joins TRBV30 and TRBJ1-2, with TRBD1 as a possible D gene (6 bases). The CDR3 is made up of 13 amino acids. V shed 3 bases and J shed 9 bases, with 17 bases lying between them. Germline V gene data show CDR1 as GTSNPN and CDR2 as SVGIG (reference sequence). DNA of the CDR3: TGTGCCTGGAGGGCTTCCCTGGACAGCAGCTACACCTTC. It specifies CAWRASLDSSYTF.